These T cell receptor beta chains were read from a single sample in a study of cytomegalovirus exposure and HLA in healthy donors. Sequenced by immunoSEQ multiplex PCR; TCRdb stores in-frame clones only, minus some. The sample is made up of around 100,000 clones, and the top ten hold approximately 6.8% of it. The sample was PBMCs. The receptors originated from a man between 35 and 55 years old in good health and CMV-seropositive. Both conserved end residues are part of each CDR3.

v_call	j_call	cdr3_aa
TRBV9	TRBJ1-3	CASSGPRDSPAGNTIYF
TRBV2	TRBJ1-1	CASSDSRGNTEAFF
TRBV4-1	TRBJ2-2	CASSQDHRGGYTGELFF
TRBV7-2	TRBJ1-2	CASSLGPAGRNYGYTF
TRBV28	TRBJ2-2	CASSLSVLAGVSGELFF
TRBV5-1	TRBJ2-7	CASSFRDSGADEQYF
TRBV6-1	TRBJ2-1	CASRTSTGNEQFF
TRBV5-1	TRBJ1-3	CASSFEGSSGNTIYF
TRBV10-3	TRBJ1-1	CAIRDREAAFF
TRBV10-2	TRBJ1-1	CASSAGNTEAFF
TRBV9	TRBJ2-2	CASSAPGGRNTGELFF
TRBV28	TRBJ2-5	CASSFRLKDRDAETQYF
TRBV5-4	TRBJ1-1	CASSLGRLSMNTEAFF
TRBV5-1	TRBJ2-6	CASSGLAGGPGGANVLTF
TRBV28	TRBJ2-3	CASSSPGIGRDTQYF
TRBV29-1	TRBJ2-1	CSARSAYNEQFF
TRBV29-1	TRBJ2-2	CSVRRRQDTGELFF
TRBV5-4	TRBJ1-1	CASSKQAGVNTEAFF
TRBV29-1	TRBJ2-2	CSVQGLAGFSGELFF
TRBV28	TRBJ2-6	CASSPPGLNSGANVLTF
TRBV7-8	TRBJ2-1	CASSLGRGYNEQFF
TRBV6-6	TRBJ1-1	CASSQQGTTEAFF
TRBV28	TRBJ1-1	CASRPLEATEAFF
TRBV4-1	TRBJ1-1	CASSQEGTSGAFF
TRBV4-1	TRBJ2-1	CASSQVGRGQYNEQFF
TRBV29-1	TRBJ2-7	CSVKSQGYEQYF
TRBV4-1	TRBJ2-7	CASSQVGYEQYF
TRBV30	TRBJ1-2	CAWSLTGVYGYTF
TRBV15	TRBJ2-2	CATSRLNSNTGELFF
TRBV30	TRBJ2-1	CASRSGNYNEQFF
TRBV9	TRBJ2-2	CASSVGQGGHTGELFF
TRBV15	TRBJ1-2	CATRPSGDPFGYTF
TRBV27	TRBJ2-1	CASRDGGGEQFF
TRBV5-6	TRBJ2-1	CASSRRASGRPPYNEQFF
TRBV5-6	TRBJ2-7	CASSLGVQGSEQYF
TRBV29-1	TRBJ2-7	CSVYQRGNYEQYF
TRBV7-9	TRBJ2-1	CASSLPGASNNEQFF
TRBV7-3	TRBJ2-2	CASSLSGGQVTGELFF
TRBV30	TRBJ1-5	CAWSVWGRVQPQHF
TRBV11-2	TRBJ2-7	CASSPGDRGPYEQYF
TRBV7-9	TRBJ2-7	CASTWGGTSYEQYF
TRBV6-6	TRBJ1-1	CASTDHAQGRAEAFF
TRBV7-6	TRBJ2-7	CASSLVAGSTYEQYF
TRBV2	TRBJ2-3	CASRQGSPDTQYF
TRBV6-1	TRBJ2-7	CASTRNRDSFYEQYF
TRBV10-1	TRBJ2-1	CASSESRGQTYNEQFF
TRBV28	TRBJ1-5	CASSFLAGDNQPQHF
TRBV10-3	TRBJ1-4	CAISEAFVAGPDLNEKLFF
TRBV7-8	TRBJ1-5	CASSLAGQGGQPQHF
TRBV18	TRBJ2-5	CASSPGLGQETQYF
TRBV28	TRBJ2-5	CASRRTGGSETQYF